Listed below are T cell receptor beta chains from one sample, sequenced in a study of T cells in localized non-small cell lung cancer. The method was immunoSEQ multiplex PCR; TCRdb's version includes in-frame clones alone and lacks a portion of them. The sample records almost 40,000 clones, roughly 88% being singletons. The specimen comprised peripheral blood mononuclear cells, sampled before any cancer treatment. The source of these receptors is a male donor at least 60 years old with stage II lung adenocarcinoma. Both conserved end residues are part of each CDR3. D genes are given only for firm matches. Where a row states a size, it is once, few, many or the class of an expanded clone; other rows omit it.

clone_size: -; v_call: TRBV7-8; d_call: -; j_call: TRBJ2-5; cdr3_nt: TGTGCCAGCAGCTTGGACCCTCGTGAGACCCAGTACTTC; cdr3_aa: CASSLDPRETQYF
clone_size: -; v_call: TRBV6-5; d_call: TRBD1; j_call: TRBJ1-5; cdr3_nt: TGTGCCAGCAGTTACTCTAGGGGGCGCGAGCCCCAGCATTTT; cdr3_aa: CASSYSRGREPQHF
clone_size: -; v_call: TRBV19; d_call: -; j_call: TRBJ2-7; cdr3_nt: TGTGCCAGTAGTAGGTCACCCTCCTACGAGCAGTACTTC; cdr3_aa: CASSRSPSYEQYF
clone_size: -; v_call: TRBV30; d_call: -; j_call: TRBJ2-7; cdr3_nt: TGTGCCTGGAGTATACAGGGCGGGTACGAGCAGTACTTC; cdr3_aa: CAWSIQGGYEQYF
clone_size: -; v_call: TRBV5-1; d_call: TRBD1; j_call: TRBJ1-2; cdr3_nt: TGCGCCAGCAGCTTGGATGGGACAGTAGGGTATGGCTACACCTTC; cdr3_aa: CASSLDGTVGYGYTF
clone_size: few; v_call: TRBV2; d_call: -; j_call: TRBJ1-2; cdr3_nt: TGTGCCAGCACTGGAGGACTGGGGAGATATGGCTACACCTTC; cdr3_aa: CASTGGLGRYGYTF
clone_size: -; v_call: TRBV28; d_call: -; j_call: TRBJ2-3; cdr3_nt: TGTGCCATTAGCAGGGGGGGGAGAACAGATACGCAGTATTTT; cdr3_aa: CAISRGGRTDTQYF
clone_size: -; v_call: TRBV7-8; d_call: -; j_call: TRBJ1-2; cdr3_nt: TGTGCCAGCAGCCAACCTCGAGACCGGTCACATAACTATGGCTACACCTTC; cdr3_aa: CASSQPRDRSHNYGYTF
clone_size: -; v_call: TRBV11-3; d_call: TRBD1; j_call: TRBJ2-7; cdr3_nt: TGTGCCAGCAGCTTAGAGGGACAGGGACCATACGAGCAGTACTTC; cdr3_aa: CASSLEGQGPYEQYF
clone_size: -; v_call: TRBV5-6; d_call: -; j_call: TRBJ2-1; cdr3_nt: TGTGCCAGCAGCTTTGGTGAATCCTACAATGAGCAGTTCTTC; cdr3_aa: CASSFGESYNEQFF
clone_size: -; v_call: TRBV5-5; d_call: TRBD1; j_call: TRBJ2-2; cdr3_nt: TGTGCCAGCAGCTTGGTTGGAGGCAGGGGGCGCGCCACCGGGGAGCTGTTTTTT; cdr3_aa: CASSLVGGRGRATGELFF
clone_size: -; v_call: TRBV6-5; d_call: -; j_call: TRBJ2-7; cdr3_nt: TGTGCCAGCACTAGCGCCCGCTCCTACGAGCAGTACTTC; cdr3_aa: CASTSARSYEQYF
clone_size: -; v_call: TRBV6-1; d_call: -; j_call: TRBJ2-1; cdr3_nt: TGTGCCAGCAGTGAGGTTCGGGCGATTGAGCAGTTCTTC; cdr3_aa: CASSEVRAIEQFF
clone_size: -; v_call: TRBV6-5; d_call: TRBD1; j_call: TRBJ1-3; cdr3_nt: TGTGCCAGCGGCGACAGGGCGGAAAACACCATATATTTT; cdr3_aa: CASGDRAENTIYF
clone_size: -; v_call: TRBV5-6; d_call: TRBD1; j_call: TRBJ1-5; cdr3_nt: TGTGCCAGCAACCATCAGGGGGCGGGCGATCAGCCCCAGCATTTT; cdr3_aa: CASNHQGAGDQPQHF
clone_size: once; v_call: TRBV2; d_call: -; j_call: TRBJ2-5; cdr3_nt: TGTGCCAGCAGTGAAGAGGTCTACCAAGAGACCCAGTACTTC; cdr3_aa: CASSEEVYQETQYF
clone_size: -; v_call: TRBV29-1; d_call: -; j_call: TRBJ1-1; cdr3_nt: TGCAGCGCTTCAATAGGAGGAGTCACTGAAGCTTTCTTT; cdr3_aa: CSASIGGVTEAFF
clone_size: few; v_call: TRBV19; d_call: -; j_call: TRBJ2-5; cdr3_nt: TGTGCCAGTAGTTTACAACAGGGAGCTCAAGAGACCCAGTACTTC; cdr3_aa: CASSLQQGAQETQYF
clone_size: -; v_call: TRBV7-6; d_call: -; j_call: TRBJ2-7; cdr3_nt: TGTGCCAGCAGCGTCAACAGGGTGGAGCAGTACTTC; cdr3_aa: CASSVNRVEQYF
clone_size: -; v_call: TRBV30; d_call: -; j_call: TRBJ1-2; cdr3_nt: TGTGCCTGGAGTTCCGTTGGGGGGTTGGGTGGCTACACCTTC; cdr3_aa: CAWSSVGGLGGYTF
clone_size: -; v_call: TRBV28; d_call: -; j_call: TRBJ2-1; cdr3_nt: TGTGCCAGCAGTTTCCTATATGTTGGGCAGTTCTTC; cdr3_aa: CASSFLYVGQFF
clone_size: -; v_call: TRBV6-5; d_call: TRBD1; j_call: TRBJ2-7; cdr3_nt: TGTGCCAGCAGTCGACAGGGATCGTCCTACGAGCAGTACTTC; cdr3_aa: CASSRQGSSYEQYF
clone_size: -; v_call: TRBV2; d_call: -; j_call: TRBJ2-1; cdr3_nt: TGTGCCAGCAGCCGATTCGGGGACAATGAGCAGTTCTTC; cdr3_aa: CASSRFGDNEQFF
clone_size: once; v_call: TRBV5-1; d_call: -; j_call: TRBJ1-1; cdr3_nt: TGCGCCAGCACCGTAGCGGGACAATGGGACACTGAAGCTTTCTTT; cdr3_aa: CASTVAGQWDTEAFF
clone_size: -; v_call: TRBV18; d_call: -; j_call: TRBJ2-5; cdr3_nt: TGTGCCAGCTCCCCTAAAGGGGGAGGAGAGACCCAGTACTTC; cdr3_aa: CASSPKGGGETQYF
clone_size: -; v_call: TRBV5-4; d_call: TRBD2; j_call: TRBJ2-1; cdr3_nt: TGTGCCAGCAGCTTTCCACGGACTAGCGGGTCTAAAGTCGAGCAGTTCTTC; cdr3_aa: CASSFPRTSGSKVEQFF
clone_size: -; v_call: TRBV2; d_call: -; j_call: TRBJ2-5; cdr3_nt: TGTGCCAGCAGTGGGGGGAGCCGAGAGACCCAGTACTTC; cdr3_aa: CASSGGSRETQYF
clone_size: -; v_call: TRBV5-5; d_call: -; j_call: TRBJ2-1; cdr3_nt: TGTGCCAGCAGCCCCGGGGCCTACAATGAGCAGTTCTTC; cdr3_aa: CASSPGAYNEQFF
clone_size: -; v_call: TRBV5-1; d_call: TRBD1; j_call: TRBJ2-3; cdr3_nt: TGCGCCAGCAGCTTGAACAGGGGCAGCACAGATACGCAGTATTTT; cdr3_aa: CASSLNRGSTDTQYF
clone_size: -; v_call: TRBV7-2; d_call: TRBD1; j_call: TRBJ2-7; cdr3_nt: TGTGCCAGCAGCCTGGGACAGATGTACGAGCAGTACTTC; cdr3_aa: CASSLGQMYEQYF
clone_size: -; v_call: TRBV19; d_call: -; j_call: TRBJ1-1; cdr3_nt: TGTGCCAGTAGTATAGAGAGGGGGAACACTGAAGCTTTCTTT; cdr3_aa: CASSIERGNTEAFF
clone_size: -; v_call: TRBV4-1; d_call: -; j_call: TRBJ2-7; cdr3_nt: TGCGCCAGCAGCCAACTGACAAACCCCTACGAGCAGTACTTC; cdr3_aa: CASSQLTNPYEQYF